These 8 T cell receptor beta chains came from one sample sequenced in a study of OX40 agonist ivuxolimab in advanced cancers. TCRdb keeps only in-frame clones here, not all; method: immunoSEQ multiplex PCR. Of around 84,000 clones in the sample, about nine tenths were seen once. The sample here was CD4+ or CD8+ T cells sorted from blood, taken in a trial of the OX40 agonist ivuxolimab. The receptors shown here come from an adult with an advanced solid tumor such as melanoma, head and neck, liver or kidney cancer.

This rearrangement joins TRBV30 to TRBJ1-4, with a tentative D call TRBD1 (5 bases). CDR1 and CDR2 from the germline V gene are GTSNPN and SVGIG (reference sequence). This CDR3 comprises 15 residues. V was trimmed by 0 bases and J by 4 bases, leaving 12 bases between them. CDR3 protein: CAWSVPGFYNEKLFF. The CDR3 coding sequence is TGTGCCTGGAGTGTACCAGGGTTCTATAATGAAAAACTGTTTTTT.

The V and J genes are TRBV7-6 and TRBJ2-1; 10 bases map to TRBD2. Trimming took 5 bases from V and 6 from J; bases not matched to a gene: 7. The germline CDR1 and CDR2 sequences are SGHVS and FNYEAQ. The CDR3 totals 15 residues. CDR3 region: CASSPAGGQSNEQFF. CDR3 DNA: TGTGCCAGCAGCCCAGCGGGAGGGCAGTCCAATGAGCAGTTCTTC. Full variable domain (remainder filled in from reference TRBV7-6 and TRBJ2-1): GAGVSQSPRYKVTKRGQDVALRCDPISGHVSLYWYRQALGQGPEFLTYFNYEAQQDKSGLPNDRFSAERPEGSISTLTIQRTEQRDSAMYRCASSPAGGQSNEQFFGPGTRLTVL.

The chain joins TRBV29-1 to TRBJ2-1, with 13 bases fitting TRBD2. The CDR3 spans 18 residues. V trimming: 1 base; J trimming: 6 bases; junction bases outside the gene matches: 12. Germline CDR1 is SQVTM and CDR2 is ANQGSEA. CDR3 DNA: TGCAGCGTTGAAGGGGTAGGACTAGCGGGAGAGATTTTCAATGAGCAGTTCTTC. This encodes CSVEGVGLAGEIFNEQFF.

In this sample, this clone turned up once. The chain recombines TRBV19 with TRBJ2-5, with no clear D. The DNA end is a closer match to TRBJ2-7, so the J assignment may be wrong. Germline V gene data show CDR1 as LNHDA and CDR2 as SQIVND (reference sequence). This CDR3 has 13 residues. CDR3 sequence: CASTRPGSYEQYF. Written as DNA, the CDR3 is TGTGCCAGTACCCGTCCCGGCTCCTACGAGCAGTACTTC.

Written as DNA, the CDR3 is TGTGCCAGCTCCACAGGGGTCCGCCGTAATTCACCCCTCCACTTT. This gives the protein CASSTGVRRNSPLHF. The chain employs TRBV6-5 and TRBJ1-6, with 7 bases matching TRBD1. The germline gives CDR1 MNHEY, CDR2 SVGAGI. V lost 8 bases and J lost 6; bases outside the gene matches: 10. CDR3 size: 15 residues.

The V gene is TRBV4-2, the J gene TRBJ2-3, with 9 positions matching TRBD2. Germline CDR1 reads LGHNA; CDR2 reads YNFKEQ. The CDR3 has 18 residues. With V trimmed by 4 bases and J by 1 base, 12 bases remained unmatched. The CDR3 coding sequence is TGTGCCAGCAGCCGTCAGACTAGCGGAATCGGTGGCACAGATACGCAGTATTTT. Translated, it gives CASSRQTSGIGGTDTQYF.

This sequence joins TRBV25-1 and TRBJ2-5; 7 bases match TRBD1. The CDR3 spans 15 residues. The junction had 2 bases not matched to a gene; V was cut back by 0 bases and J by 1 base. The germline CDR1 and CDR2 sequences are MGHDK and SYGVNS. The CDR3 here is CASSEYKGAQETQYF. CDR3 sequence (DNA): TGTGCCAGCAGTGAATATAAGGGGGCCCAAGAGACCCAGTACTTC.

The chain carries TRBV7-6 and TRBJ2-3; D ambiguous. This CDR3 has 15 residues. Trimming shortened V by 1 base and J by 2 bases, and 10 bases separated the two germline ends. Germline-derived CDR1 and CDR2 are SGHVS and FNYEAQ. The CDR3: CASSLVTQATDTQYF. CDR3 bases: TGTGCCAGCAGCTTAGTAACTCAGGCCACAGATACGCAGTATTTT.